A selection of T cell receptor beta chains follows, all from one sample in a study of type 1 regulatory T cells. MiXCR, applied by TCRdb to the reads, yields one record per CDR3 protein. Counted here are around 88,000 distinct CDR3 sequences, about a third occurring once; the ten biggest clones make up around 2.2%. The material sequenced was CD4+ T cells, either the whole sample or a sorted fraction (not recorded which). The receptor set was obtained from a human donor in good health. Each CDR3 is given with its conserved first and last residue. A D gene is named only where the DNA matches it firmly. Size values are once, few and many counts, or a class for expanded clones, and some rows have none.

CASSLVSTAKNIQYF	TGTGCCAGCAGCTTAGTATCAACAGCCAAAAACATTCAGTACTTC	NA	NA	TRBV7-2	TRBJ2-4	15
CASAGVRGYEQYF	TGCGCCAGCGCAGGGGTCAGGGGTTACGAGCAGTACTTC	NA	NA	TRBV5-1	TRBJ2-7	13
CAIGSMGGETQYF	TGTGCCATCGGTTCAATGGGGGGGGAGACCCAGTACTTC	TRBD2	NA	TRBV10-3	TRBJ2-5	13
CASRSSYNSPLHF	TGTGCCAGCAGAAGCTCCTATAATTCACCCCTCCACTTT	NA	few	TRBV12-3/TRBV12-4	TRBJ1-6	13
CASSPGQEVSYEQYF	TGCGCCAGCAGCCCGGGACAGGAGGTTTCCTACGAGCAGTACTTC	TRBD1	few	TRBV5-1	TRBJ2-7	15
CASSLAGSSYNEQFF	TGTGCCAGTAGTTTGGCGGGGTCCTCCTACAATGAGCAGTTCTTC	NA	NA	TRBV19	TRBJ2-1	15
CASSPQDRDYEQYF	TGTGCCAGCAGCCCCCAGGACAGGGACTACGAGCAGTACTTC	TRBD1	NA	TRBV7-9	TRBJ2-7	14
CASSLEGLAENNEQFF	TGTGCCAGCAGCTTAGAGGGACTAGCGGAGAACAATGAGCAGTTCTTC	TRBD2	NA	TRBV11-2	TRBJ2-1	16
CATSDPGPGTGYNEQFF	TGTGCCACCAGTGACCCAGGACCCGGGACAGGTTACAATGAGCAGTTCTTC	TRBD1	NA	TRBV24-1	TRBJ2-1	17
CATSIDKGAYEQYF	TGTGCCACCAGCATAGATAAGGGTGCGTACGAGCAGTACTTC	NA	NA	TRBV15	TRBJ2-7	14
CASSSREDPKNIQYF	TGCGCCAGCAGCTCCAGAGAGGACCCCAAAAACATTCAGTACTTC	NA	NA	TRBV5-1	TRBJ2-4	15
CASSQWVGVGNEQFF	TGCGCCAGCAGCCAGTGGGTGGGGGTTGGTAATGAGCAGTTCTTC	NA	few	TRBV4-3	TRBJ2-1	15
CSAQWGVDRGRETQYF	TGCAGCGCCCAATGGGGAGTGGACAGGGGGCGGGAGACCCAGTACTTC	TRBD1	NA	TRBV29-1	TRBJ2-5	16
CTSSPLGATSPLHF	TGCACCAGCAGCCCTTTGGGAGCCACGTCGCCCCTCCACTTT	NA	NA	TRBV5-1	TRBJ1-6	14
CATSDDQGDQETQYF	TGTGCCACCAGTGACGATCAGGGCGACCAAGAGACCCAGTACTTC	NA	few	TRBV24-1	TRBJ2-5	15
CSARESGAGELFF	TGCAGTGCTAGAGAAAGCGGCGCCGGGGAGCTGTTTTTT	NA	few	TRBV20-1	TRBJ2-2	13
CASSPSPQHRIF	TGTGCCAGCAGCCCATCACCACAACATAGGATCTTC	NA	NA	TRBV5-4	TRBJ2-1	12
CAISVGLAGLGGEQFF	TGTGCCATCAGTGTGGGTCTAGCGGGACTCGGTGGCGAGCAGTTCTTC	TRBD2	NA	TRBV10-3	TRBJ2-1	16
CASSLPGQGIETQYF	TGTGCCAGCAGCTTGCCGGGACAGGGGATTGAGACCCAGTACTTC	TRBD1	NA	TRBV5-5	TRBJ2-5	15
CASSRARTQYF	TGTGCCAGCAGTCGCGCACGTACGCAGTATTTT	NA	NA	TRBV3-1	TRBJ2-3	11
CASSFGEHSSYEQYF	TGCGCCAGCAGCTTCGGGGAACATAGCTCCTACGAGCAGTACTTC	NA	NA	TRBV5-1	TRBJ2-7	15
CSARSGPTNSPLHF	TGCAGTGCTAGGTCTGGTCCAACAAATTCACCCCTCCACTTT	NA	NA	TRBV20-1	TRBJ1-6	14
CSARVPGRGIDQPQHF	TGCAGTGCTAGAGTCCCCGGACGCGGTATCGATCAGCCCCAGCATTTT	NA	few	TRBV20-1	TRBJ1-5	16
CASSLDSTNTGELFF	TGTGCCAGCAGCTTAGACTCGACCAACACCGGGGAGCTGTTTTTT	NA	few	TRBV7-2	TRBJ2-2	15
CASSLQNEQSF	TGTGCCAGCAGCTTACAGAATGAGCAGTCCTTC	NA	once	TRBV7-9	TRBJ2-1	11
CASRRGWNTEAFF	TGTGCCAGCAGGCGGGGTTGGAACACTGAAGCTTTCTTT	NA	NA	TRBV5-5	TRBJ1-1	13
CASSPSAETQYF	TGTGCCAGCAGCCCCAGCGCAGAGACCCAGTACTTC	NA	NA	TRBV11-2	TRBJ2-5	12
CASRDPPGTKNGPDTQYF	TGTGCCAGCAGGGACCCTCCCGGGACCAAGAACGGTCCGGATACGCAGTATTTT	NA	NA	TRBV6-2/TRBV6-3	TRBJ2-3	18
CASSVGQISYEQYF	TGTGCCAGCAGCGTAGGTCAAATTTCCTACGAGCAGTACTTC	NA	few	TRBV9	TRBJ2-7	14